This T cell receptor beta chain came from a study of early T cells in non-severe SARS-CoV-2 infection. With 1 base clipped from V and 4 bases from J, the junction kept 7 bases outside the gene matches. CDR3 length: 16 residues. The V gene's germline CDR1 is SGHKS and CDR2 YYEKEE (reference sequence). TCRdb re-called the 5' RACE reads through MiXCR, storing one row per CDR3 protein. The sample records about 35,000 distinct CDR3 sequences, 5% to 7% being singletons. What was sequenced was whole blood. The chain is built from TRBV5-5 and TRBJ2-1, with 8 bases identical to TRBD2. The clonotype was recovered from an adult who was a healthcare worker with PCR-confirmed SARS-CoV-2 infection or an uninfected control (not recorded which). CDR3 nucleotides: TGTGCCAGCAGCTTGAAAGGACTAGCAGGTTACAATGAGCAGTTCTTC. Residues: CASSLKGLAGYNEQFF.